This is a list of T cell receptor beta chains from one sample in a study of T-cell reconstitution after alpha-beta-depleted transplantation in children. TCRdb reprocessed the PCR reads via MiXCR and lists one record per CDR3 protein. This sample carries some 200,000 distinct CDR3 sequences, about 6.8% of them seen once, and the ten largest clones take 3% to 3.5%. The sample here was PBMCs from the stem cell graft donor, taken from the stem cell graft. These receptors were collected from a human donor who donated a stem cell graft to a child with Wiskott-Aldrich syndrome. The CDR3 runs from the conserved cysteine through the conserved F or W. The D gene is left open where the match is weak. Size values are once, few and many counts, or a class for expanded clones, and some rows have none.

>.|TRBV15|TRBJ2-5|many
CATSSTRGAYQETQYF
TGTGCCACCAGCAGTACTCGCGGGGCCTACCAAGAGACCCAGTACTTC
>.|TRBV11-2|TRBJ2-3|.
CASSFDRPTDTQYF
TGTGCCAGCAGCTTTGACCGACCCACAGATACGCAGTATTTT
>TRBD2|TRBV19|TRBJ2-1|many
CASSAGLGSFSEQFF
TGTGCCAGTAGCGCGGGACTAGGCAGCTTCAGTGAGCAGTTCTTC
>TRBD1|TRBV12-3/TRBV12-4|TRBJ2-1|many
CASSQGASTYNEQFF
TGTGCCAGCAGTCAGGGGGCGAGCACCTACAATGAGCAGTTCTTC
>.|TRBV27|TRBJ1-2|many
CASRVGYTDRDYGYTF
TGTGCCAGCAGGGTCGGATACACTGACAGAGACTATGGCTACACCTTC
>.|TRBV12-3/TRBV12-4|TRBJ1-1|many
CASRTERKMNTEAFF
TGTGCCAGCAGAACTGAACGGAAAATGAACACTGAAGCTTTCTTT
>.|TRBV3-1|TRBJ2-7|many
CASNKDPRVYEQYF
TGTGCCAGCAACAAGGACCCAAGAGTCTACGAGCAGTACTTC
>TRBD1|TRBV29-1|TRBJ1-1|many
CSVDAGGLGTEAFF
TGCAGCGTTGACGCAGGGGGCTTGGGCACTGAAGCTTTCTTT
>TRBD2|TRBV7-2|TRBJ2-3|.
CASSLDGGAVDTQYF
TGTGCCAGCAGCTTAGACGGGGGGGCGGTAGATACGCAGTATTTT
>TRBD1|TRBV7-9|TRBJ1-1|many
CASSLLRTGVFLWNTEAFF
TGTGCCAGCAGCTTACTAAGGACAGGGGTTTTTTTATGGAACACTGAAGCTTTCTTT
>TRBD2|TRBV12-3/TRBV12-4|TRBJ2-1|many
CASLRGGDEQFF
TGTGCCAGCCTCCGGGGGGGCGATGAGCAGTTCTTC
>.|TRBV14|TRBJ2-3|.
CASSQATFDTQYF
TGTGCCAGCAGCCAAGCTACCTTCGACACGCAGTATTTT
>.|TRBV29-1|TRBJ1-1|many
CSVETGADTEAFF
TGCAGCGTTGAGACGGGGGCAGACACTGAAGCTTTCTTT
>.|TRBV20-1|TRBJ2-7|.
CSAQNRVGAYEQYF
TGCAGTGCCCAGAACCGGGTAGGAGCCTACGAGCAGTACTTC
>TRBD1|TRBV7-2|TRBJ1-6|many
CASSLRDRNSPLHF
TGTGCCAGCAGCTTGAGGGACAGAAATTCACCCCTCCACTTT
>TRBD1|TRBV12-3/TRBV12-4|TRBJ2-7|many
CASSLVSRFWQGAYEQYF
TGTGCCAGCAGTTTAGTCTCGCGTTTCTGGCAGGGGGCCTACGAGCAGTACTTC
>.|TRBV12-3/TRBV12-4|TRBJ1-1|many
CASSPRPLMNTEAFF
TGTGCCAGCAGTCCCCGACCCCTGATGAACACTGAAGCTTTCTTT
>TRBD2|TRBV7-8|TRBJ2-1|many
CASSTRDRKKLAGVTNEQFF
TGTGCCAGCAGCACTCGGGACAGAAAAAAACTAGCGGGAGTAACTAATGAGCAGTTCTTC
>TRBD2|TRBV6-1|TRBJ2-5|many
CASSLAGERVAETQYF
TGTGCCAGCAGCCTAGCGGGAGAGAGGGTTGCCGAGACCCAGTACTTC
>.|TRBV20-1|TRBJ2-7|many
CSAIREPSYEQYF
TGCAGTGCTATAAGAGAGCCCTCCTACGAGCAGTACTTC
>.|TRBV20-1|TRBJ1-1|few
CSAKKTVFMNTEAFF
TGCAGTGCCAAGAAGACAGTTTTCATGAACACTGAAGCTTTCTTT
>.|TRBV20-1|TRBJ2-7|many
CSASAATYEQYF
TGCAGTGCTAGTGCGGCAACCTACGAGCAGTACTTC
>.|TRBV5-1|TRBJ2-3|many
CASSLGRTVMSDTQYF
TGCGCCAGCAGCTTGGGTCGGACAGTAATGTCAGATACGCAGTATTTT
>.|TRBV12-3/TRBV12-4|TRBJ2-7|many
CASSPYYEQYF
TGTGCCAGCAGTCCGTACTACGAGCAGTACTTC